These 15 T cell receptor beta chains were all obtained from the same sample, sequenced in a study of a mutant IDH1 vaccine in newly diagnosed glioma. Some clones are missing from TCRdb's copy, which holds only in-frame ones; the method was immunoSEQ multiplex PCR. The data contain around 30,000 clones, 75% to 90% of them seen just once; the ten biggest clones take up roughly 8.2%. Antigens of these TCRs are unknown. Specified time point: week 23, last vaccination. With topical imiquimod, each dose of the vaccine consisted of 300 ug of mutant IDH1 20-mer peptide. The sample consisted of PBMCs, taken from a glioma patient whose treatment included an IDH1 peptide vaccine. These TCRs come from a young woman with glioma.

This clone has a single count. This sequence joins TRBV6-6 and TRBJ1-4, with 9 nucleotides matching TRBD1. The CDR3 is made up of 14 amino acids. Unmatched junction bases numbered 3, after V lost 4 bases and J lost 6 bases. Germline V lookup: CDR1 MNHNY, CDR2 SVGAGI (reference sequence). The CDR3 here is CASSWTGADEKLFF. Here the CDR3 DNA reads TGTGCCAGCAGTTGGACAGGGGCCGATGAAAAACTGTTTTTT.

The chain carries TRBV27 and TRBJ1-2; the match to TRBD1 covers 9 bases. Losses at the gene ends were 6 bases for V and 6 bases for J; bases not matched to a gene: 8. From germline, CDR1 is MNHEY and CDR2 SMNVEV (reference sequence). The CDR3 is 14 residues long. CDR3 nucleotide sequence: TGTGCCAGCAGCACCACAGGGGGCGGGAATGGCTACACCTTC. Translating it yields CASSTTGGGNGYTF.

The rearrangement links TRBV9 to TRBJ2-2; D is undetermined. The CDR3 covers 14 residues. Germline V gene lookup returns CDR1 SGDLS and CDR2 YYNGEE. V was pared by 5 bases and J by 4 bases, with 12 bases between. CDR3 DNA: TGTGCCAGCAGATGGGATGGCTTCACCGGGGAGCTGTTTTTT. This translates into CASRWDGFTGELFF.

The chain links TRBV7-8 to TRBJ1-1; D gene uncertain. This CDR3 region has 13 residues. CDR1 is SGHVS and CDR2 is FQNEAQ in the germline V gene. V shed 1 base and J shed 1 base, with 4 bases lying between them. The CDR3 DNA reads as TGTGCCAGCAGCTTAGGGCAGAACACTGAAGCTTTCTTT. Its translation is CASSLGQNTEAFF.

The chain carries TRBV30 and TRBJ2-1; 13 positions match TRBD2. J was trimmed by 4 bases and V by 5 bases; bases with no gene match: 5. This CDR3 contains 15 residues. Germline lookup yields CDR1 GTSNPN and CDR2 SVGIG (reference sequence). Here the CDR3 DNA reads TGTGCCTGGGGGGGGACTAGCGGGACATACAATGAGCAGTTCTTC. This codes for CAWGGTSGTYNEQFF.

The rearrangement links TRBV4-2 to TRBJ1-1; D not resolved. The V end lost 4 bases, the J end lost 1 base, and 16 bases lay between the germline ends. Germline values: CDR1 LGHNA, CDR2 YNFKEQ. This CDR3 spans 16 amino acids. This chain's CDR3 is CASSPPTEGANTEAFF. The CDR3 nucleotides read TGTGCCAGCAGCCCTCCAACCGAGGGTGCGAACACTGAAGCTTTCTTT.

The J gene is TRBJ2-5, the V gene TRBV13, with D unresolved. Per the germline V gene, CDR1 is PRHDT and CDR2 is FYEKMQ (reference sequence). V was pared by 3 bases and J by 1 base, with 0 bases between. The CDR3 length is 11 residues. CDR3 amino acids: CASSFQETQYF. The CDR3 DNA is TGTGCCAGCAGCTTCCAAGAGACCCAGTACTTC.

The J gene is TRBJ2-2, the V gene TRBV13, with D unresolved. The CDR3 runs to 14 residues. The V and J ends lost 8 bases and 3 bases respectively, with 13 bases between them. CDR1 is PRHDT and CDR2 is FYEKMQ in the germline V gene (reference sequence). CDR3 sequence reads: CASRARGDTGELFF. For the CDR3, the DNA is TGTGCCAGCCGAGCTCGCGGAGACACCGGGGAGCTGTTTTTT.

This rearrangement joins TRBV7-9 to TRBJ1-2, with a weak D call TRBD1 (5 bases). Germline V gene sequence: CDR1 SEHNR, CDR2 FQNEAQ (reference sequence). V was clipped by 1 base and J by 1 base, with 13 bases between them. The CDR3 extends over 16 amino acids. The CDR3 is CASSLGGIQVNYGYTF. The CDR3 bases are TGTGCCAGCAGCTTAGGGGGGATACAGGTTAACTATGGCTACACCTTC. Full variable domain (remainder filled in from reference TRBV7-9 and TRBJ1-2): DTGVSQNPRHKITKRGQNVTFRCDPISEHNRLYWYRQTLGQGPEFLTYFQNEAQLEKSRLLSDRFSAERPKGSFSTLEIQRTEQGDSAMYLCASSLGGIQVNYGYTFGSGTRLTVV.

The rearrangement uses TRBV10-3 and TRBJ2-1; the D gene is possibly TRBD2 (6 bases). The CDR3 extends over 13 amino acids. Germline CDR1 and CDR2: ENHRY and SYGVKD. Trimming removed 6 bases from V and 10 bases from J, with 16 bases in between. This CDR3 is CAIRPGLPEEQFF. CDR3 in DNA: TGTGCCATCAGGCCGGGACTGCCAGAGGAGCAGTTCTTC.

The chain uses TRBV7-9 and TRBJ1-1, with TRBD1 matching 9 bases. Per germline, CDR1 SEHNR and CDR2 FQNEAQ (reference sequence). V lost 3 bases, J lost 4 bases, and 0 bases stayed unmatched. This CDR3 has 13 amino acids. CDR3 loop: CASSLTGGTEAFF. CDR3 DNA sequence: TGTGCCAGCAGCTTGACAGGGGGCACTGAAGCTTTCTTT.

CDR3 in DNA: TGTGCCAGCAGTTACGGTTTTGGGGGCAGACAGCCCCAGCATTTT. Protein product: CASSYGFGGRQPQHF. V gene TRBV6-5 combines with J gene TRBJ1-5; D may be TRBD1 (6 bases). The CDR3 consists of 15 residues. Trimming removed 2 bases from V and 7 bases from J, with 15 bases in between. Germline-derived CDR1 and CDR2 are MNHEY and SVGAGI.

This clone turned up a few times. The chain employs TRBV6-1 and TRBJ1-4; 8 positions match TRBD1. V lost 2 bases to trimming and J lost 6 bases; unmatched junction nucleotides: 26. From germline, CDR1 is MNHNS and CDR2 SASEGT. This CDR3 spans 22 amino acids. The CDR3 loop reads CASSERIRPGQVFFGSYEKLFF. The CDR3 nucleotides read TGTGCCAGCAGTGAACGTATTCGACCGGGACAGGTCTTTTTCGGGTCCTATGAAAAACTGTTTTTT.

This chain joins TRBV6-5 and TRBJ2-2, with a weak D call TRBD2 (7 bases). Germline V gene lookup returns CDR1 MNHEY and CDR2 SVGAGI. The CDR3 loop spans 16 amino acids. Trimming pared 0 bases from V and 5 bases from J, leaving 13 bases between. CDR3 in DNA: TGTGCCAGCAGTTACTCGGGGGGGGCAGGGACCGGGGAGCTGTTTTTT. Protein: CASSYSGGAGTGELFF.

Remarks on this clone: The conserved closing phenylalanine or tryptophan is absent in this CDR3, likely reflecting a read error. The chain couples TRBV29-1 to TRBJ1-2; D call uncertain. Germline V lookup: CDR1 SQVTM, CDR2 ANQGSEA. There are 13 residues in the CDR3. The V and J ends lost 3 bases and 4 bases respectively, with 12 bases between them. The CDR3 reads CSVDLGLSYGYTL. The CDR3 nucleotides are TGCAGCGTTGATTTGGGGTTGAGCTATGGCTACACCCTC.